The next 6 T cell receptor beta chains were all read from a single sample in a study of blood T cell repertoires in COVID-19. Clones were read by immunoSEQ multiplex PCR, and TCRdb kept only the in-frame ones, dropping some. The sample shows over 200,000 clones, under 85% of them seen only once. Sequenced material: peripheral blood. These receptors were collected from a woman between 25 and 40 years old with COVID-19, enrolled during active disease.

The V gene is TRBV28, the J gene TRBJ2-7; D might be TRBD1 (6 bases). There are 14 residues in the CDR3. Germline V gene lookup returns CDR1 MDHEN and CDR2 SYDVKM. The germline V and J ends were trimmed by 6 bases and 6 bases, with 18 bases remaining between them. The CDR3 DNA reads as TGTGCCAGCAGGCCCCCACAGGGAACCCCCGAGCAGTACTTC. This sequence encodes CASRPPQGTPEQYF.

This clone was picked up one time. The chain is built from TRBV28 and TRBJ2-5, with D unresolved. The germline V gene has CDR1 MDHEN and CDR2 SYDVKM. CDR3 length: 12 amino acids. Trimming took 6 bases from V and 0 from J, leaving 5 bases between them. The chain's CDR3 is CASRSYQETQYF. In DNA, the CDR3 is TGTGCCAGCAGGTCGTACCAAGAGACCCAGTACTTC.

A remark on this clone: Other nucleotide sequences in the sample specify the same CDR3. The chain combines TRBV4-3 with TRBJ1-1; 9 nucleotides match TRBD1. The CDR3 is 14 amino acids. With V trimmed by 1 base and J by 4 bases, 1 base remained unmatched. Germline CDR1 and CDR2: LGHNA and YSLEER. The DNA for the CDR3 is TGCGCCAGCAGCCAAGTGACAGGGGGCACTGAAGCTTTCTTT. As protein: CASSQVTGGTEAFF.

The chain's CDR3 is CASSLSSSYEQYF. As DNA, the CDR3 is TGTGCCAGCAGTTTGTCTAGCTCCTACGAGCAGTACTTC. The chain links TRBV12-3 or TRBV12-4 to TRBJ2-7; D is undetermined. The CDR3 length is 13 residues. Trimming removed 3 bases from V and 0 bases from J, with 6 bases in between.

This rearrangement joins TRBV24-1 to TRBJ2-1, with 11 bases fitting TRBD2. V trimming: 3 bases; J trimming: 6 bases; junction bases outside the gene matches: 6. The CDR3 has 16 residues. CDR1 KGHDR and CDR2 SFDVKD come from the germline V gene. CDR3 DNA: TGTGCCACCAGTGATGGTGGGACTAGCGGAGCCAATGAGCAGTTCTTC. It translates to CATSDGGTSGANEQFF.

CDR3 bases: TGTGCCAGCAGCGTAGACGGGCAGGGAACAGATACGCAGTATTTT. Residues: CASSVDGQGTDTQYF. V gene TRBV9 combines with J gene TRBJ2-3; tentatively, D is TRBD1 (5 bases). Per the germline V gene, CDR1 is SGDLS and CDR2 is YYNGEE. The CDR3 contains 15 residues. The germline V and J ends were trimmed by 0 bases and 3 bases, with 11 bases remaining between them.